One sample yielded the 10 T cell receptor beta chains listed below, sequenced in a study of blood T cell repertoires in COVID-19. The method was immunoSEQ multiplex PCR; TCRdb's version includes in-frame clones alone and lacks a portion of them. Here the sample spans about 72,000 clones, around 90% being singletons. Sample: peripheral blood. The receptors originated from a human donor in a cohort sampled during active COVID-19.

The chain couples TRBV28 to TRBJ2-7, with 11 bases that match TRBD1. The CDR3 is 16 residues long. Germline-derived CDR1 and CDR2 are MDHEN and SYDVKM. The ends lost 2 bases at V and 3 bases at J; junction bases unmatched: 6. Written as DNA, the CDR3 is TGTGCCAGCAGTTTACCGGGACAGGGGGTTGGCTACGAGCAGTACTTC. Translating gives CASSLPGQGVGYEQYF. Full variable domain (remainder filled in from reference TRBV28 and TRBJ2-7): DVKVTQSSRYLVKRTGEKVFLECVQDMDHENMFWYRQDPGLGLRLIYFSYDVKMKEKGDIPEGYSVSREKKERFSLILESASTNQTSMYLCASSLPGQGVGYEQYFGPGTRLTVT.

The gene calls are TRBV5-1 and TRBJ1-1, with D perhaps TRBD1 (6 bases). Germline V gene sequence: CDR1 SGHRS, CDR2 YFSETQ. CDR3 size: 16 residues. V was shortened by 0 bases and J by 0 bases, with 12 bases between the two germline ends. This CDR3 reads CASSLGPGEMNTEAFF. CDR3 sequence (DNA): TGCGCCAGCAGCTTGGGTCCAGGGGAGATGAACACTGAAGCTTTCTTT.

This chain uses TRBV5-4 with TRBJ2-1; 13 nucleotides align to TRBD2. CDR3 length equals 14 residues. Germline V CDR1 and CDR2: SGHNT, YYREEE (reference sequence). V lost 4 bases and J lost 8; bases outside the gene matches: 3. The CDR3 DNA is TGTGCCAGCAGCCAGGGACTAGCGGGGTATGAGCAGTTCTTC. Translating it yields CASSQGLAGYEQFF.

V and J are TRBV7-3 and TRBJ1-2; 10 bases are a match to TRBD1. With V trimmed by 5 bases and J by 8 bases, 8 bases remained unmatched. The CDR3 sequence is 14 residues long. Germline assignment: CDR1 SGHTA and CDR2 FQGTGA. CDR3 coding DNA: TGTGCCAGCAGCCCCGGGACAGGGGTTCGAGGCTACACCTTC. Translating it yields CASSPGTGVRGYTF.

The rearrangement uses TRBV2 and TRBJ2-7, with 9 bases fitting TRBD1. V was pared by 6 bases and J by 3 bases, with 9 bases of the junction left unmatched. The CDR3 sequence is 15 residues long. CDR1 is SNHLY and CDR2 is FYNNEI in the germline V gene. CDR3 nucleotides: TGTGCCAGCAGCGAAACCGGGACAGGGTTCTACGAGCAGTACTTC. Protein product: CASSETGTGFYEQYF.

V usage is TRBV29-1 and J usage is TRBJ2-3, with 7 bases aligning to TRBD2. This CDR3 has 14 amino acids. CDR1 is SQVTM and CDR2 is ANQGSEA in the germline V gene. With 7 bases clipped from V and 6 bases from J, the junction kept 13 bases outside the gene matches. The CDR3 reads CSALLASPTDTQYF. In nucleotides, the CDR3 is TGCAGCGCCTTACTAGCGTCACCCACGGATACGCAGTATTTT.

This chain links TRBV7-2 with TRBJ2-1; possible D gene TRBD1, 5 bases. Germline assignment: CDR1 SGHTA and CDR2 FQGNSA. V dropped 3 bases and J dropped 6 bases, with 15 bases sitting between them. The CDR3 is made up of 15 amino acids. The CDR3 loop is CASSFGGTGSNEQFF. The CDR3 DNA is TGTGCCAGCAGCTTTGGCGGCACAGGAAGCAATGAGCAGTTCTTC.

This clone was observed at least ten times. This chain links TRBV19 with TRBJ1-5; 7 positions agree with TRBD1. This CDR3 comprises 19 residues. CDR1 and CDR2 (germline): LNHDA, SQIVND (reference sequence). The junction had 20 bases not matched to a gene; V was cut back by 7 bases and J by 2 bases. CDR3 DNA sequence: TGTGCCAGTAAGAGGGGCGGGCGGGACAGCTCGACTGGCAATCAGCCCCAGCATTTT. It yields the protein CASKRGGRDSSTGNQPQHF.

This clone was seen just once. The chain links TRBV7-9 to TRBJ2-1; D is perhaps TRBD2 (6 bases). This CDR3 is 15 amino acids long. Germline V gene lookup returns CDR1 SEHNR and CDR2 FQNEAQ (reference sequence). The V end lost 2 bases, the J end lost 7 bases, and 15 bases lay between the germline ends. CDR3 loop: CASSLISGSGNEQFF. In nucleotides, the CDR3 is TGTGCCAGCAGCTTAATCTCCGGGAGTGGAAATGAGCAGTTCTTC.

This clone was seen only a few times. J is TRBJ1-1 and V is TRBV5-4, with TRBD1 matching over 7 bases. Germline lookup yields CDR1 SGHNT and CDR2 YYREEE (reference sequence). This CDR3 is built from 15 residues. Trimming took 0 bases from V and 1 from J; bases not matched to a gene: 3. This CDR3 is CASSLETGENTEAFF. In DNA, the CDR3 is TGTGCCAGCAGCTTGGAAACAGGGGAGAACACTGAAGCTTTCTTT.